One sample yielded the 32 T cell receptor beta chains listed below, sequenced in a study of T-cell reconstitution after alpha-beta-depleted transplantation in children. Unique molecular identifiers were built into the TCRbeta library. TCRdb reanalysed the PCR reads using MiXCR and keeps one entry per CDR3 protein. The data contain about 540,000 distinct CDR3 sequences, approximately 20% of them singletons. The material was PBMCs from the stem cell graft donor, obtained from the stem cell graft. These receptors came from a human donor who donated a stem cell graft to a child with acute lymphoblastic leukemia.

This clonotype was observed many times. The chain combines TRBV3-1 with TRBJ2-1, with TRBD2 matching 8 bases. V lost 0 bases and J lost 4; bases outside the gene matches: 20. The CDR3 covers 21 residues. Germline V CDR1 and CDR2: LGHDT, YNNKEL (reference sequence). The chain's CDR3 is CASSQEMMEAGVPVGYNEQFF. The DNA for the CDR3 is TGTGCCAGCAGCCAAGAAATGATGGAAGCGGGAGTTCCGGTGGGTTACAATGAGCAGTTCTTC.

The genes are TRBV20-1 and TRBJ2-1, with TRBD1 identical over 8 bases. Trimming took 2 bases from V and 3 from J; bases not matched to a gene: 6. CDR1 is DFQATT and CDR2 is SNEGSKA in the germline V gene (reference sequence). The CDR3 totals 15 residues. Here the CDR3 DNA reads TGCAGTGCTAGACCAGGGGGCGCGGTCTACAATGAGCAGTTCTTC. Amino acid sequence: CSARPGGAVYNEQFF.

The table lists this clonotype with many counts. The gene calls are TRBV12-3 or TRBV12-4 and TRBJ2-7; TRBD2 aligns across 7 bases. Trimming took 5 bases from V and 2 from J; bases not matched to a gene: 3. The CDR3 consists of 13 residues. For the CDR3, the DNA is TGTGCCAGCAGTAGACTAGCTCCCTACGAGCAGTACTTC. It is translated as CASSRLAPYEQYF.

This clonotype has just a few counts. The chain uses TRBV5-1 and TRBJ2-7; no firm D call. V lost 1 base and J 0 bases, leaving 14 bases between the germline ends. Germline assignment: CDR1 SGHRS and CDR2 YFSETQ. The CDR3 loop spans 16 amino acids. The CDR3 DNA sequence: TGCGCCAGCAGCTTGATGAGATGGGAATCCTCCTACGAGCAGTACTTC. Translation gives CASSLMRWESSYEQYF.

The chain employs TRBV14 and TRBJ2-7; D is ambiguous. Trimming took 4 bases from V and 5 from J, leaving 9 bases between them. There are 12 residues in the CDR3. Germline V CDR1 and CDR2: SGHDN, FVKESK. As DNA, the CDR3 is TGTGCCAGCAGCCCCTCTAGTAACGAGCAGTACTTC. Amino acid sequence: CASSPSSNEQYF.

Regarding this clonotype: Since a much larger clone is just one base distant, this may be a read error. V usage is TRBV5-1 and J usage is TRBJ2-1, with D possibly matching TRBD2 (5 bases). Per the germline V gene, CDR1 is SGHRS and CDR2 is YFSETQ. The CDR3 runs to 14 residues. V was clipped by 3 bases and J by 2 bases, with 9 bases between them. The CDR3 loop is CASSYGNTYNEQFF. The CDR3 DNA reads TGCGCCAGCAGCTACGGGAACACCTACAATGAGCAGTTCTTC.

This clonotype was found a few times. The chain joins TRBV5-1 to TRBJ1-1; D remains unclear. V shed 5 bases and J shed 2 bases, with 7 bases lying between them. Germline CDR1 and CDR2: SGHRS and YFSETQ. The CDR3 is 12 amino acids. CDR3 in DNA: TGCGCCAGCAGATCCGTTAACACTGAAGCTTTCTTT. Protein product: CASRSVNTEAFF.

There are a few counts of this clonotype. The chain carries TRBV12-3 or TRBV12-4 and TRBJ2-7, with TRBD2 identical over 8 bases. The ends lost 7 bases at V and 2 bases at J; junction bases unmatched: 7. The CDR3 length is 14 residues. Written as DNA, the CDR3 is TGTGCCAGCACCCAAGCGGGGGATACCTACGAGCAGTACTTC. Its translation: CASTQAGDTYEQYF.

In its sample, this clonotype was seen a few times. The chain recombines TRBV11-2 with TRBJ2-7, with TRBD1 matching 7 bases. There are 16 residues in the CDR3. With V trimmed by 4 bases and J by 4 bases, 13 bases remained unmatched. The V gene's germline CDR1 is SGHAT and CDR2 FQNNGV. The CDR3 DNA is TGTGCCAGCAGCTCTCATCGTGGGACAGACATATACGAGCAGTACTTC. This encodes CASSSHRGTDIYEQYF.

This clonotype has only a few counts. CDR3 region: CASSLGGDRYYGYTF. CDR3 bases: TGTGCCAGCAGCTTAGGAGGGGACAGGTATTATGGCTACACCTTC. The chain carries TRBV13 and TRBJ1-2; 8 positions match TRBD1. Germline CDR1 and CDR2: PRHDT and FYEKMQ (reference sequence). The V gene end was trimmed by 0 bases and the J gene end by 5 bases; junction bases not matched to a gene: 5. This CDR3 region has 15 residues.

This clonotype turned up a few times. The CDR3 DNA sequence: TGCAGACCGGGTACTTCGACAGGGGGCTGGGCAGATACGCAGTATTTT. Translation gives CRPGTSTGGWADTQYF. This chain joins TRBV20-1 and TRBJ2-3; TRBD1 matches at 10 bases. Germline lookup yields CDR1 DFQATT and CDR2 SNEGSKA (reference sequence). This CDR3 spans 16 amino acids.

A few counts support this clonotype. The J gene is TRBJ2-2, the V gene TRBV10-3, with 12 bases identical to TRBD2. With V trimmed by 5 bases and J by 6 bases, 7 bases remained unmatched. Germline CDR1 reads ENHRY; CDR2 reads SYGVKD. This CDR3 region has 16 residues. CDR3 sequence (DNA): TGTGCCATCAGTACCCGAACTAGCGGGGGGCCCGGGGAGCTGTTTTTT. Translation: CAISTRTSGGPGELFF.

This rearrangement joins TRBV4-1 to TRBJ2-5; D perhaps matches TRBD2 (6 bases). From germline, CDR1 is MGHRA and CDR2 YSYEKL. CDR3 length: 16 residues. Trimming took 5 bases from V and 0 from J, leaving 16 bases between them. For the CDR3, the DNA is TGCGCCAGCAGCTCCGGGCCTAGCGTTAACCAAGAGACCCAGTACTTC. Its translation is CASSSGPSVNQETQYF.

This clonotype was seen a handful of times. The CDR3 nucleotides are TGTGCCAGCAGCCAATTTGCGGGAGCATATACGCAGTATTTT. Its protein is CASSQFAGAYTQYF. The chain joins TRBV4-2 to TRBJ2-3; 7 bases are a match to TRBD2. The CDR3 has 14 amino acids. The V gene's germline CDR1 is LGHNA and CDR2 YNFKEQ. The V and J ends lost 2 bases and 7 bases, in that order; junction bases with no gene match: 6.

This clonotype was detected only a few times. This rearrangement joins TRBV7-9 to TRBJ1-4; no clear D. CDR3 length: 13 residues. CDR1 SEHNR and CDR2 FQNEAQ come from the germline V gene (reference sequence). Trimming left V 2 bases short and J 8 bases short, with 9 bases between. The chain's CDR3 is CASSLSEVEKLFF. CDR3 DNA sequence: TGTGCCAGCAGCTTATCCGAGGTGGAAAAACTGTTTTTT.

This clonotype was seen a few times. The J gene is TRBJ1-5, the V gene TRBV5-1; D remains ambiguous. This CDR3 has 17 amino acids. Germline lookup yields CDR1 SGHRS and CDR2 YFSETQ. V lost 0 bases, J lost 2 bases, and 15 bases lay in between. The CDR3 nucleotides are TGCGCCAGCAGCTTGGCACCGGGGATGGGTGGCAATCAGCCCCAGCATTTT. Its translation is CASSLAPGMGGNQPQHF.

This chain connects TRBV30 to TRBJ1-5; D is uncertain. CDR1 is GTSNPN, CDR2 SVGIG, per germline (reference sequence). This CDR3 region has 15 residues. V was shortened by 1 base and J by 4 bases, with 14 bases between the two germline ends. CDR3 sequence reads: CAWSAPRERNQPQHF. CDR3 DNA: TGTGCCTGGAGTGCCCCTCGTGAGCGGAATCAGCCCCAGCATTTT.

This clonotype was observed a handful of times. This chain links TRBV7-6 with TRBJ2-1; weak D call: TRBD2 (6 bases). Germline CDR1 and CDR2: SGHVS and FNYEAQ. V was pared by 4 bases and J by 5 bases, with 12 bases between. The CDR3 runs to 14 residues. The CDR3 sequence is CASSSGLSNNEQFF. CDR3 coding DNA: TGTGCCAGCAGCTCGGGACTTTCGAACAATGAGCAGTTCTTC. The full variable domain, in which reference TRBV7-6 and TRBJ2-1 provide the parts outside the CDR3, is GAGVSQSPRYKVTKRGQDVALRCDPISGHVSLYWYRQALGQGPEFLTYFNYEAQQDKSGLPNDRFSAERPEGSISTLTIQRTEQRDSAMYRCASSSGLSNNEQFFGPGTRLTVL.

This chain connects TRBV29-1 to TRBJ1-1; 8 bases align to TRBD1. Germline CDR1 and CDR2: SQVTM and ANQGSEA. J gave up 1 base and V 3 bases, and 4 bases lay outside the gene matches. This CDR3 has 14 amino acids. The CDR3 DNA reads as TGCAGCGTTGACTCGCAGGGGGCGAACACTGAAGCTTTCTTT. Translation: CSVDSQGANTEAFF. Based on the CDR3 plus reference TRBV29-1 and TRBJ1-1, the full variable domain is SAVISQKPSRDICQRGTSLTIQCQVDSQVTMMFWYRQQPGQSLTLIATANQGSEATYESGFVIDKFPISRPNLTFSTLTVSNMSPEDSSIYLCSVDSQGANTEAFFGQGTRLTVV.

The V call is TRBV20-1, the J call TRBJ2-4; D uncertain. The CDR3 spans 10 residues. V was clipped by 4 bases and J by 5 bases, with 3 bases between them. Germline CDR1 DFQATT, CDR2 SNEGSKA (reference sequence). The CDR3 DNA reads TGCAGTGCTATCCAAAACATTCAGTACTTC. Amino acids: CSAIQNIQYF.

The rearrangement links TRBV6-2 or TRBV6-3 to TRBJ2-1; no reliable D call. V lost 6 bases to trimming and J lost 0 bases, with 15 bases between them. The germline V gene encodes CDR1 MNHEY and CDR2 SVGEGT. The CDR3 has 16 amino acids. CDR3 sequence: CASSPASHPSYNEQFF. The CDR3 coding sequence is TGTGCCAGCAGCCCGGCTAGTCATCCCTCCTACAATGAGCAGTTCTTC.

CDR3 DNA: TGCGCCAGCAGCTTGCTGGGACTAGCGGGAGACAATGAGCAGTTCTTC. Translating it yields CASSLLGLAGDNEQFF. The rearrangement joins TRBV5-1 to TRBJ2-1; 14 bases are shared with TRBD2. Germline V gene data show CDR1 as SGHRS and CDR2 as YFSETQ. J was trimmed by 5 bases and V by 1 base; bases with no gene match: 2. The CDR3 is made up of 16 amino acids.

This clonotype was recorded at least ten times. The chain uses TRBV15 and TRBJ2-1, with D hard to call. Germline CDR1 LNHNV, CDR2 YYDKDF (reference sequence). This CDR3 spans 11 amino acids. V dropped 2 bases and J dropped 9 bases, with 5 bases sitting between them. The CDR3 nucleotides read TGTGCCACCAGCAGACGCCTTGAGCAGTTCTTC. It specifies CATSRRLEQFF.

The V and J genes are TRBV11-2 and TRBJ2-7; D is undetermined. Germline V gene sequence: CDR1 SGHAT, CDR2 FQNNGV. V was cut by 2 bases and J by 5 bases, with 13 bases left in between. The CDR3 sequence is 14 residues long. CDR3: CASSLLGYHHEQYF. The CDR3 DNA follows: TGTGCCAGCAGCTTACTAGGGTATCACCACGAGCAGTACTTC.

V usage is TRBV20-1 and J usage is TRBJ2-2; tentatively, D is TRBD2 (7 bases). V was pared by 5 bases and J by 5 bases, with 18 bases between. This CDR3 has 15 amino acids. CDR1 and CDR2 from the germline V gene are DFQATT and SNEGSKA (reference sequence). The chain's CDR3 is CSAPRRGGATGELFF. The CDR3 nucleotides are TGCAGTGCTCCCCGGAGGGGGGGCGCGACCGGGGAGCTGTTTTTT.

The chain uses TRBV19 and TRBJ2-1; 7 bases agree with TRBD1. In germline, CDR1 is LNHDA, CDR2 SQIVND (reference sequence). The V and J ends lost 2 bases and 2 bases, in that order; junction bases with no gene match: 3. CDR3 length: 15 residues. The DNA for the CDR3 is TGTGCCAGTAGTATATTCAGGGGGACCTACAATGAGCAGTTCTTC. It specifies CASSIFRGTYNEQFF.

The CDR3 is CASSLSGQDSYYNEQFF. The CDR3 coding sequence is TGTGCCAGCTCACTCTCCGGACAGGACAGTTACTACAATGAGCAGTTCTTC. The chain is built from TRBV7-3 and TRBJ2-1; 7 positions match TRBD1. The CDR3 is 17 amino acids. Trimming cost V 8 bases and J 3 bases; bases outside gene matches: 16. In germline, CDR1 is SGHTA, CDR2 FQGTGA.

The chain uses TRBV7-3 and TRBJ2-1; 7 bases line up with TRBD2. With V trimmed by 2 bases and J by 8 bases, 6 bases remained unmatched. The CDR3 covers 14 residues. The V gene's germline CDR1 is SGHTA and CDR2 FQGTGA. CDR3: CASSLAGDRDEQFF. DNA for the CDR3: TGTGCCAGCAGCTTAGCGGGGGACCGGGATGAGCAGTTCTTC.

This chain uses TRBV18 with TRBJ2-7, with 7 bases lining up with TRBD1. Germline CDR1 KGHSH, CDR2 LQKENI. The V and J ends lost 5 bases and 5 bases, in that order; junction bases with no gene match: 9. This CDR3 has 14 residues. CDR3 region: CASSMTGIFDEQYF. CDR3 DNA sequence: TGTGCCAGCTCAATGACAGGGATCTTCGACGAGCAGTACTTC.

This clonotype was seen a handful of times. The chain recombines TRBV5-1 with TRBJ2-7; 7 bases align to TRBD2. J was trimmed by 2 bases and V by 5 bases; bases with no gene match: 10. CDR1 and CDR2 from the germline V gene are SGHRS and YFSETQ. There are 15 residues in the CDR3. The CDR3 DNA reads TGCGCCAGCAGACCCCCGGGACTACAGACCTACGAGCAGTACTTC. Amino acid sequence: CASRPPGLQTYEQYF.

This clonotype was recorded a few times. The rearrangement uses TRBV6-5 and TRBJ2-2, with 7 bases fitting TRBD2. Germline V CDR1 and CDR2: MNHEY, SVGAGI. Trimming took 2 bases from V and 4 from J; bases not matched to a gene: 1. The CDR3 runs to 14 residues. The DNA of the CDR3 is TGTGCCAGCAGTTACGGCGGGAGCACCGGGGAGCTGTTTTTT. As protein: CASSYGGSTGELFF.

This chain uses TRBV18 with TRBJ2-7; TRBD1 matches 7 bases. Germline assignment: CDR1 KGHSH and CDR2 LQKENI. The CDR3 totals 13 residues. J lost 6 bases, V lost 3 bases, and 5 bases had no gene match. DNA of the CDR3: TGTGCCAGCTCACCGGGACAGAGCGTCGAGCAGTACTTC. Its translation is CASSPGQSVEQYF.